The present entry profiles one T cell receptor beta chain with its context. The data belong to a study of monozygotic twins with inflammatory bowel disease. Germline CDR1 and CDR2: SGHVS and FQNEAQ. The CDR3 is 14 residues long. TCRdb processed the 5' RACE reads again and assigns one entry to each CDR3 protein, with no DNA. The specimen's table records some 90,000 distinct CDR3 sequences. The chain carries TRBV7-8 and TRBJ2-7; TCRdb calls TRBD1, which cannot be checked without DNA. This receptor was obtained from a human donor with ulcerative colitis or Crohn's disease, or a healthy co-twin of an affected twin (not recorded which). The sequencing input was blood. The CDR3 here is CASSSQGFSYEQYF.